The sequence of this T cell receptor beta chain was determined in a study of patients with pleural tuberculosis. A single record per CDR3 protein comes from TCRdb applying MiXCR to the reads. The table shows under 30,000 distinct CDR3 sequences, with under 20% occurring only once. This clonotype showed up many times. V was cut by 0 bases and J by 4 bases, with 15 bases left in between. The CDR3 is 16 amino acids. Germline V CDR1 and CDR2: MGHRA, YSYEKL. The rearrangement uses TRBV4-1 and TRBJ1-1; D perhaps matches TRBD1 (6 bases). The receptor was derived from a human donor with pleural tuberculosis. Material: peripheral blood. Here the CDR3 reads CASSQDRGGGATEAFF. The CDR3 DNA sequence: TGCGCCAGCAGCCAAGATAGGGGAGGGGGGGCCACTGAAGCTTTCTTT.